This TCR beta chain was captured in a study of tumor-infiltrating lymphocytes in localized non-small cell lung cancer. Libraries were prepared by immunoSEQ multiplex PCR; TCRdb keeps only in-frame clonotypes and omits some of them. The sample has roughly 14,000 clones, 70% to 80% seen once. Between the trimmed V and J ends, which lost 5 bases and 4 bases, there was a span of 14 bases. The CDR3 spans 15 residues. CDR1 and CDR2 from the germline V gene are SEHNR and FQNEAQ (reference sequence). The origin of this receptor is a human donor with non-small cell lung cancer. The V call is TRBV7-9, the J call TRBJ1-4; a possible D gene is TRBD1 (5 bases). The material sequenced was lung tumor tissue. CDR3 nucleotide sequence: TGTGCCAGCAGCCCCCCACTTGGGGGTAATGAAAAACTGTTTTTT. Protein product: CASSPPLGGNEKLFF.